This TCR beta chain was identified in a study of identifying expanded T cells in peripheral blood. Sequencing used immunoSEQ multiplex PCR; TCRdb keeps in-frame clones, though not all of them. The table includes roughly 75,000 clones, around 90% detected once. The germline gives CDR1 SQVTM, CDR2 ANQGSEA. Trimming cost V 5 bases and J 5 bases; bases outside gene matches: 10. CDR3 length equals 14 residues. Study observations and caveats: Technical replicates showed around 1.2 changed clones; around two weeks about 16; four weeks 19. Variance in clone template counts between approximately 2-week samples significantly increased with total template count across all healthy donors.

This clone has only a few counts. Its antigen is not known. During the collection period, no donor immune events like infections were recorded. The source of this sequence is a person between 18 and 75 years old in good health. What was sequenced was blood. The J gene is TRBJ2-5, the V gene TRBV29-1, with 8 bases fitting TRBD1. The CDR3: CSVIITGGEETQYF. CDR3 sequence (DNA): TGCAGCGTTATAATTACAGGGGGTGAGGAGACCCAGTACTTC.